The 5 T cell receptor beta chains listed next were all sequenced from one sample in a study of T-cell memory formation after mild COVID-19. TCRdb recomputed calls from the 5' RACE reads with MiXCR, one row per CDR3 protein. The sample shows around 200,000 distinct CDR3 sequences, around 25% of them seen only once. The sequencing sample was made of PBMCs or a T cell subset sorted from them (not recorded which). These receptors were obtained from an adult woman who had mild COVID-19 (a few samples of this study predate the infection). Cell type and time point are not known.

This chain uses TRBV7-2 with TRBJ2-1, with TRBD2 as a possible D gene (6 bases). Germline assignment: CDR1 SGHTA and CDR2 FQGNSA. Between the trimmed V and J ends, which lost 5 bases and 3 bases, there was a span of 17 bases. The CDR3 totals 16 residues. The CDR3 DNA reads as TGTGCCAGCAGCGACCTGGGCGGGACCTACTACAATGAGCAGTTCTTC. Amino acid sequence: CASSDLGGTYYNEQFF.

This clonotype came up many times. The chain carries TRBV20-1 and TRBJ1-2, with 8 bases lining up with TRBD1. The germline gives CDR1 DFQATT, CDR2 SNEGSKA (reference sequence). This CDR3 region has 14 residues. With V trimmed by 5 bases and J by 0 bases, 5 bases remained unmatched. CDR3 amino acids: CSAPDRGPNYGYTF. The CDR3 DNA reads as TGCAGTGCTCCTGACAGGGGACCTAACTATGGCTACACCTTC.

This clonotype was observed many times. This chain links TRBV13 with TRBJ2-1; 8 bases map to TRBD2. Looked up from germline, CDR1 is PRHDT and CDR2 is FYEKMQ (reference sequence). Trimming cost V 4 bases and J 1 base; bases outside gene matches: 3. The CDR3 is 15 amino acids. The CDR3 nucleotides read TGTGCCAGCAGCTCTCAGCGGGAGTCCTACAATGAGCAGTTCTTC. This translates into CASSSQRESYNEQFF.

This clonotype has only one observation. The chain joins TRBV11-2 to TRBJ2-7, with D perhaps matching TRBD2 (5 bases). The CDR3 covers 13 residues. Trimming shortened V by 6 bases and J by 6 bases, and 15 bases separated the two germline ends. Germline values: CDR1 SGHAT, CDR2 FQNNGV. The CDR3 reads CASRQSGYGEQYF. CDR3 nucleotide sequence: TGTGCCAGCAGGCAGTCGGGGTACGGCGAGCAGTACTTC.

The CDR3 region is CASSGPGRPSSYNEQFF. CDR3 nucleotide sequence: TGTGCCAGCAGCGGGCCGGGACGCCCGAGCTCCTACAATGAGCAGTTCTTC. The chain couples TRBV7-8 to TRBJ2-1; D may match TRBD1 or TRBD2 (5 bases each). CDR1 and CDR2 from the germline V gene are SGHVS and FQNEAQ. Trimming pared 5 bases from V and 0 bases from J, leaving 17 bases between. The CDR3 runs 17 residues.